This T cell receptor (beta chain) is from a study of T cell responses to AZD1222 COVID-19 vaccine. Study-wide points: Sampling that yielded the repertoires occurred only after the peak T cell response. Donors skewed white British and female; clonal diversity was possibly underestimated. AZD1222 recipients seropositive at baseline numbered only six.

Profiled with immunoSEQ multiplex PCR; TCRdb holds only in-frame clones, not every one. The data hold tens of thousands of clones, with around 80% observed a single time. Pooling covered second doses at about 4 or about 12 weeks. CDR3 length equals 13 residues. Per germline, CDR1 MNHEY and CDR2 SVGEGT. Trimming shortened V by 4 bases and J by 6 bases, and 12 bases separated the two germline ends. The count of this clone is one. No antigen is known for it. This sample comprised peripheral blood, obtained 28 days after the second AZD1222 dose. The receptor's source is an adult who received the AZD1222 COVID-19 vaccine. The genes are TRBV6-2 or TRBV6-3 and TRBJ1-2; D gene uncertain. DNA of the CDR3: TGTGCCAGCAGTTCCTGGAGCGTAAATGGCTACACCTTC. Translated: CASSSWSVNGYTF.